The T cell receptor (beta chain) under discussion was sequenced for a study of blood T cell repertoires in COVID-19. The CDR3 is 17 residues long. Trimming removed 4 bases from V and 2 bases from J; junction bases left unmatched: 11. Germline CDR1 reads SGHKS; CDR2 reads YYEKEE (reference sequence). The table came from immunoSEQ multiplex PCR; TCRdb's copy has only in-frame clones and leaves some out. Here the sample spans approximately 310,000 clones, roughly 85% being singletons. Everyone who took part was about 18 to 90 years old, and they came from fewer than 25 US areas. Participants' own reports of clinical history determined their cohort assignment. Those designated as exposed participants met a COVID-19 case within 2 weeks before study entry.

The gene calls are TRBV5-5 and TRBJ1-3, with 8 nucleotides matching TRBD1. This TCR came from a woman aged 25 to 39 who had been exposed to COVID-19. The sample comprised PBMCs or T cells enriched from blood (not recorded which). The CDR3 DNA is TGTGCCAGCAGCGCAGGGTACTCGACAGGGGCTGGAAACACCATATATTTT. Encoded protein: CASSAGYSTGAGNTIYF.